This T cell receptor beta chain was captured by sequencing in a study of T cells in Graves' hyperthyroidism and ophthalmopathy (dated by TCRdb to between 2018 and 2020). For the study in its entirety: Peripheral blood samples were taken at initial diagnosis, before any treatment was given. A discovery cohort of around 98 patients, roughly 43 with Graves' ophthalmopathy and approximately 60 with stable Graves' hyperthyroidism, was used to find distinguishing TCR V-J signatures. Prospective prediction of ophthalmopathy was tested in an independent validation cohort consisting of some 18 hyperthyroidism patients and approximately 16 patients who later progressed to ophthalmopathy. The 95 to 100 discovery patients were divided at random into training and test sets in a 7:3 ratio. Thyroid tissue and blood T-cell repertoires from about six Graves' hyperthyroidism patients were also compared in the study. Once sampling was done, hyperthyroidism patients were given methimazole at a starting dose of 30 mg daily, whereas ophthalmopathy patients were given high-dose intravenous methylprednisolone. The paper describes TCR Vbeta CDR3 sequencing of 140 or so peripheral blood samples, made up of fewer than 50 ophthalmopathy patients, around 78 hyperthyroidism patients and 17 progressor patients.

Amplification of TCR beta CDR3 regions was carried out from RNA transcripts. A first-round RT-PCR of the TCR CDR3 used the HTBI primer set with the Qiagen OneStep RT-PCR kit. Libraries were constructed in a second round of multiplex PCR, after which size selection and purification were carried out. Sequencing of the libraries was done on an Illumina HiSeq2000 using paired-end 100 bp reads. Concerning the study's data processing: SOAPnuke was used to process the raw data, with reads discarded if the reads contained adapters or uncalled bases, had a mean Phred below 15, or lacked an exact constant-primer or identifier match. High-quality paired reads were merged using COPE v1.2.5, and each unique nucleotide sequence was defined as a clonotype. Clonotypes were aligned to IMGT TRBV, TRBD and TRBJ reference segments using MiTCR v1.1. The analysis included only V-J combinations with a frequency above 0.0001, which together covered more than 99% of the repertoires. The TCS score was defined as the ratio of F50 (clonal expansion) to E x V (chaos), calculated using BLOSUM62-based TCRdist between CDR3 peptides within each V-J. Welch's t-statistics and random forest reduced approximately 520 V-J features to 10 to 15, which were used in a naive Bayes classifier (R e1071). Using fastp trimming at Q25 and MiXCR clonotype assembly, TCRdb reanalyzed the public sequencing data and kept in-frame beta chains. Entries are consolidated by CDR3 protein sequence, retaining the most common genes and DNA. The V and J calls reflect TCRdb's pipeline rather than the authors' work. The sample contains some 370,000 distinct CDR3 sequences, 11% to 15% of them found a single time. The top ten constitute 25% to 30% of the sample.

This clonotype appeared a few times. Its antigen is unknown. Nothing much larger sits one base from this clone, and base qualities are not available. From cysteine to phenylalanine, the CDR3 is 14 amino acids long. Only CDR3 DNA is held: 42 bases, read in frame from base 1. The germline V gene sets CDR1 to MDHEN and CDR2 to SYDVKM. V is shortened by 3 bases, J by 7 bases, and the region joining them spans 13 bases. General conclusions and limits of the study: Sample size was not statistically predetermined, and investigators were not blinded to group allocation. Blood samples also contained most of the expanded thyroid clonotypes (frequency above 0.001), which suggests that blood repertoires may reflect thyroid immune responses. A 13 V-J signature model separated ophthalmopathy from stable hyperthyroidism, with roughly 88% sensitivity and about 81% specificity in cross-validation and 80%/75% in testing. During validation, the model predicted progression to ophthalmopathy a median of around six months ahead of onset, with roughly 65% sensitivity and around 73% specificity.

Ophthalmopathy patients had moderately to severely active disease, Clinical Activity Score of at least 3, NOSPECS grade of at least 4, and duration under 3 months. Exclusion was applied to patients with uncontrolled infections, other autoimmune diseases, pregnancy or lactation. Clinical symptoms, serum thyroxine and TRAb, thyroid ultrasound, and orbital computed tomography formed the basis for the diagnoses. Ficoll-Paque density gradient centrifugation was used to isolate PBMCs from under 11 ml of fresh peripheral blood. Total RNA was extracted with Trizol reagent, and quality was checked on an Agilent 2100 Bioanalyzer.

The chain is encoded by TRBV28 joined to TRBJ2-4, and the D gene may be TRBD1, 5 bases matching. The TCR sequence derives from a man aged 45-65 years with Graves' ophthalmopathy. Sequencing input: blood. The CDR3 here reads CASSFLSGNNIQYF. The bases read TGTGCCAGCAGTTTCCTTTCAGGGAACAACATTCAGTACTTC.